The entry below describes one TCR beta chain. Antigen specificity is unknown. This sample is drawn from a study of vaccination effects on CD4 cells after COVID-19. About the study: Vaccine administered to participants consisted of two doses of either BNT162b2 or mRNA-1273.

CD4+ T cells specific for antigen were expanded with viral peptide pools by the ViraFEST assay before sequencing. Researchers isolated CD4+ T cells once about eleven days of culture had elapsed. According to the study, vaccine recipients showed no prior SARS-CoV-2 infection and negative nucleocapsid antibodies. Unmatched junction bases numbered 12, after V lost 6 bases and J lost 15 bases. The CDR3 consists of 13 residues. Germline V CDR1 and CDR2: SGHVS, FQNEAQ. Repertoires were generated with immunoSEQ multiplex PCR, while TCRdb's copy carries only in-frame clones and drops some. The sample lists tens of thousands of clones; roughly 74% were seen once. Study-wide results and caveats: Clones that were induced by infection or by vaccine showed marked contraction late after vaccination.

The receptor's source is a human donor who received a COVID-19 vaccine. The V call is TRBV7-8, the J call TRBJ2-1, with TRBD1 matching over 9 bases. The sample in question was CD4+ T cells from PBMCs cultured with SARS-CoV-2 spike peptides, obtained before COVID-19 vaccination. CDR3 nucleotides: TGTGCCAGCAGAAAAAACCGGGACAGGGATTTGTTCTTC. Translated, it gives CASRKNRDRDLFF.